The present TCR beta chain was sequenced within a study of tissue T cells after allogeneic stem cell transplantation. General observations from the study: The patient cohort was small and clinically heterogeneous, with limited sampling depth. Only a limited share of tissue TCRs appeared in blood or spleen.

In germline, CDR1 is KGHPV, CDR2 FQNQEV (reference sequence). V was cut by 0 bases and J by 2 bases, with 5 bases left in between. This CDR3 is built from 14 residues. In its sample, this clone was seen a few times. What it binds is unknown. Any gene name here is a mouse gene name. Read sequence stops 1 residue before the CDR3 end, and the germline J gene provides the missing end. The sample's time point: mouse harvest day 7 after allogeneic transplant. Tail vein injection delivered 10^7 T-cell-depleted bone marrow cells and 10^6 splenic CD5+ T cells. Tissues came from B6→BALB/c major-mismatch GVHD mice at day 7 or 14. TCRbeta CDR3 was sequenced at survey depth with template counts. Using immunoSEQ multiplex PCR, the repertoire was profiled, and TCRdb retains in-frame clones only, with some absent. The table lists some 7,700 clones, over 40% of them singletons, with around 7% in the top ten.

The TCR originated in a female BALB/c mouse given C57BL/6 T cells with graft-versus-host disease after an allogeneic hematopoietic cell transplant. The chain has TRBV26 and TRBJ1-3; D unclear. Sequencing used gut tissue. CDR3 amino acids: CASSLSGTGNTLYF. Partial CDR3 DNA: TGTGCCAGCAGTCTGTCAGGGACTGGAAATACGCTCTAT.